The source of this T cell receptor (beta chain) is a study of blood T cell repertoires in COVID-19. Study as a whole: The United States, Italy and Spain provided the acute and convalescent COVID-19 samples.

Seattle-derived patients entered the study during active infection and were followed longitudinally. Authors' analysis steps: How many nucleated cells were present was estimated from reference gene primer amplification. The data were produced by immunoSEQ multiplex PCR, yet TCRdb's version contains in-frame clones alone and is incomplete. V and J calls and clone size are those listed in that table; D and trimming were worked out from the DNA. This sample has about half a million clones, with 85% to 90% found just once. CDR3 size: 14 residues. V dropped 8 bases and J dropped 4 bases, with 16 bases sitting between them. Germline V gene data show CDR1 as WNHNN and CDR2 as SYGVQD (reference sequence).

Sequencing was done on a sample of peripheral blood. The receptor's source is a man in his late teens or twenties with COVID-19, enrolled during active disease. The chain couples TRBV10-1 to TRBJ2-3; D remains ambiguous. This CDR3 is CASSPQAVADTQYF. CDR3 DNA sequence: TGCGCCAGCTCCCCTCAGGCCGTAGCAGATACGCAGTATTTT.